This T cell receptor beta chain was sequenced for a study of shared clonotypes between healthy human individuals. As for the study in general: Serving as donors were two women and three men, whose ages spanned 18 to 49.

On this clone itself: Antigen specificity is unknown.

The CDR3 length is 14 residues. Trimming cost V 7 bases and J 1 base, with 14 bases left between them. Germline V gene sequence: CDR1 SGHRS, CDR2 YFSETQ. Source study methods: Junction-only sequences without quality scores came from ImmunoSEQ, so filtering differed. The table came from immunoSEQ multiplex PCR; TCRdb's copy has only in-frame clones and leaves some out. The V and J calls and clone size are taken from that table; D and trimming were inferred from the DNA. The data show around 2,100,000 clones, approximately 95% seen once. Study-level results: It was anticipated that sequencing depth would influence how many clonotypes donors shared.

Naive-designated CD8 cells lacked CD45RO, were positively enriched for CCR7, and omitted terminally differentiated effector memory CD45RA+ cells. The sequencing sample was made of naive CD8+ T cells sorted from blood. The chain carries TRBV5-1 and TRBJ2-5; a weak D match, TRBD2 (5 bases). The source is a man between 18 and 29 years old in good health. In DNA, the CDR3 is TGCGCCAGCCAGGACTGGGAGAGCCAAGAGACCCAGTACTTC. Protein product: CASQDWESQETQYF.